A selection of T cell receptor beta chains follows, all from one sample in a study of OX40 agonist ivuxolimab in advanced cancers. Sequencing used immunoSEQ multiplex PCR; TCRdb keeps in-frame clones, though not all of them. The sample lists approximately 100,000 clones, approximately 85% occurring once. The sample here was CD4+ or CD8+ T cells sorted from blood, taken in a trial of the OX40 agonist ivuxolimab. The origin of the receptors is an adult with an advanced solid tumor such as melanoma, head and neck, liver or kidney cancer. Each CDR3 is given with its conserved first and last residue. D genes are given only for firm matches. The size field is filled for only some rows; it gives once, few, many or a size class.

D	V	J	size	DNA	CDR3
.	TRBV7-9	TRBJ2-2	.	TGTGCCAGCAGCCGGGACATCAACACCGGGGAGCTGTTTTTT	CASSRDINTGELFF
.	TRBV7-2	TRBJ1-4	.	TGTGCCAGCAGCTTGGGAGCCCCAACTAATGAAAAACTGTTTTTT	CASSLGAPTNEKLFF
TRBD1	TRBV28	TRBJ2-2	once	TGTGCCAGCTTCTCCGGGACAGGTATCGGGGAGCTGTTTTTT	CASFSGTGIGELFF
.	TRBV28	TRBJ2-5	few	TGTGCCAGCAGTCCCTCCAAAGAGACCCAGTACTTC	CASSPSKETQYF
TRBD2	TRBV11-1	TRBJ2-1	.	TGTGCCAGCAGCCCGGCTTTGCGGACTAGCGGAAACAATGAGCAGTTCTTC	CASSPALRTSGNNEQFF
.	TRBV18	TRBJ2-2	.	TGTGCCAGCTTGAAACACCCAGACTTCACCGGGGAGCTGTTTTTT	CASLKHPDFTGELFF
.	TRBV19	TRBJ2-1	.	TGTGCCAGTAGTACGTACAATGAGCAGTTCTTC	CASSTYNEQFF
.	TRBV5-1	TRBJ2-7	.	TGCGCCAGCAGCTCTAGACAGGATCCTAGGGAGCAGTACTTC	CASSSRQDPREQYF
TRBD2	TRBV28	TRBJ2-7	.	TGTGCCAGCAGTCGAGAGACTAGCGGGAGGGCCCTATCCTTTTACGAGCAGTACTTC	CASSRETSGRALSFYEQYF
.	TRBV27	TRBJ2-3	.	TGTGCCAGCAGTATGTTAGATACGCAGTATTTT	CASSMLDTQYF
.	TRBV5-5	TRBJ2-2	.	TGTGCCAGCAGCTTGGTGGGGTCCGCCGGGGAGCTGTTTTTT	CASSLVGSAGELFF
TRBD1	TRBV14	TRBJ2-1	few	TGTGCCAGCAGCCAACGACAGGGTATTTACAATGAGCAGTTCTTC	CASSQRQGIYNEQFF
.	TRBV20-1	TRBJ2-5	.	TGCAGTGCCAGATCGGGGGAGACCCAGTACTTC	CSARSGETQYF
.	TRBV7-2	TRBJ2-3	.	TGTGCCAGCAGTCCCAGACCGGACACAGATACGCAGTATTTT	CASSPRPDTDTQYF
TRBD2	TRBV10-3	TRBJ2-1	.	TGTGCCATCAGTGAGTCGACTAGCGTCGACAATGAGCAGTTCTTC	CAISESTSVDNEQFF
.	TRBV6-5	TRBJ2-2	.	TGTGCCAGCAAAGTGGCCGGGGAGCTGTTTTTT	CASKVAGELFF
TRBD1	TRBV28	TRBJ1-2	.	TGTGCCGCCAGGGGGGGCTATGGCTACACCTTC	CAARGGYGYTF
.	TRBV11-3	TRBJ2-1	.	TGTGCCAGCAGCCCTCCGAGTAGGGGAAATGAGCAGTTCTTC	CASSPPSRGNEQFF
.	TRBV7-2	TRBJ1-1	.	TGTGCCAGCAGCCCGCAGGTGAACACTGAAGCTTTCTTT	CASSPQVNTEAFF
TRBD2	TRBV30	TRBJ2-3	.	TGTGCCTGGAGGGACCCGAAGGGTAGCGGGTTTAAGGCAGATACGCAGTATTTT	CAWRDPKGSGFKADTQYF
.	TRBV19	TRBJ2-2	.	TGTGCCAGTAGTATGGGACCCCACACCGGGGAGCTGTTTTTT	CASSMGPHTGELFF
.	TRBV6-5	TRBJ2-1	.	TGTGCCAGCAGCCCACAGTTCCCCAATTACAATGAGCAGTTCTTC	CASSPQFPNYNEQFF
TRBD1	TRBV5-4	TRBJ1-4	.	TGTGCCAGCAGCCTGGATGCAGGGGGAACTAATGAAAAACTGTTTTTT	CASSLDAGGTNEKLFF
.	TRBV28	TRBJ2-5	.	TGTGCCAGCAGTAAACCAGGGTACCAAGAGACCCAGTACTTC	CASSKPGYQETQYF
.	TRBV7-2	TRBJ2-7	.	TGTGCCAGCAGCTTAGCTGAGCCCCCCTCCTACGAGCAGTACTTC	CASSLAEPPSYEQYF
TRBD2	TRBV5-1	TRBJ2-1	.	TGCGCCAGCAGCTTGGGAGTAGCGGGACCCAATGAGCAGTTCTTC	CASSLGVAGPNEQFF
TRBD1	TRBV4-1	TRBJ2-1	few	TGCGCCAGCAGCCAAGATCCGGGGACAGCATACAATGAGCAGTTCTTC	CASSQDPGTAYNEQFF
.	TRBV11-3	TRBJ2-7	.	TGTGCCAGCAGCCCCGGACGCCTTGGGGAGCAGTACTTC	CASSPGRLGEQYF
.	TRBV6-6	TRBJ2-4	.	TGTGCCAGCAGTCCTACAGGGACAAAGCTCAAAAACATTCAGTACTTC	CASSPTGTKLKNIQYF
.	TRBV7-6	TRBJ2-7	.	TGTGCCAGCAGCCCCGGACAGTACGAGCAGTACTTC	CASSPGQYEQYF
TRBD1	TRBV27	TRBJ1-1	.	TGTGCCAGCGCACAGGGGGCCCGAAACACTGAAGCTTTCTTT	CASAQGARNTEAFF
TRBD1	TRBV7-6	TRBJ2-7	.	TGTGCCAGCAGCCCCCCGGGACAGGGGTTCTACGAGCAGTACTTC	CASSPPGQGFYEQYF
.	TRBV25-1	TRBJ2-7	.	TGTGCCAGCAGTGAATCCTCTGAGGCTGGCTACGAGCAGTACTTC	CASSESSEAGYEQYF
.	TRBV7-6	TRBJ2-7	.	TGTGCCAGCAGCTTAGGGGACGACTCCTACGAGCAGTACTTC	CASSLGDDSYEQYF
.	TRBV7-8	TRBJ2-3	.	TGTGCCAGCAGCCCGCCCCGGGCGTCTAGCACAGATACGCAGTATTTT	CASSPPRASSTDTQYF
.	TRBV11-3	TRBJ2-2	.	TGTGCCAGCAGCTCGACCGCCGGCGGGGAGCTGTTTTTT	CASSSTAGGELFF
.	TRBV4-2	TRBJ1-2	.	TGTGCCAGCAGCCGAGACAGTCGCGACTATGGCTACACCTTC	CASSRDSRDYGYTF
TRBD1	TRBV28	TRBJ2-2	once	TGTGCCAGCTCTTGGACAGGGGGCTCGAACACCGGGGAGCTGTTTTTT	CASSWTGGSNTGELFF
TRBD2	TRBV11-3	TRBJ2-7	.	TGTGCCAGCAGCCCCGGGGGAGGGGAGAAGTACTTC	CASSPGGGEKYF
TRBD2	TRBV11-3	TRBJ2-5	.	TGTGCCAGCAGCCCTACGCGGGGGAGGGAGACCCAGTACTTC	CASSPTRGRETQYF
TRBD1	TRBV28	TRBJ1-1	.	TGTGCCAGCAGCCCGGACAGGGAAGGGGACACTGAAGCTTTCTTT	CASSPDREGDTEAFF
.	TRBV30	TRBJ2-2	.	TGTGCCTGGAGTGTACTGAACACCGGGGAGCTGTTTTTT	CAWSVLNTGELFF
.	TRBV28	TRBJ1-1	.	TGTGCCAGCAGTTCATATGTCTTTGGCCGGAACACTGAAGCTTTCTTT	CASSSYVFGRNTEAFF
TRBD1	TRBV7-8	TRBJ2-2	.	TGTGCCAGCAGGGACCACAGGGGGACCGGGGAGCTGTTTTTT	CASRDHRGTGELFF
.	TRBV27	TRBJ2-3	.	TGTGCCAGCTCCTGGAGGGACACAGATACGCAGTATTTT	CASSWRDTDTQYF
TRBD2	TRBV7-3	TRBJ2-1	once	TGTGCCAGCAGCTTAACGGCTAGCGGAGCCCCCTACAATGAGCAGTTCTTC	CASSLTASGAPYNEQFF
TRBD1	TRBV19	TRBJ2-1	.	TGTGCCAGTAGTATAGGAAGGGAGGGACAGGGAAATTACAATGAGCAGTTCTTC	CASSIGREGQGNYNEQFF